A single sample is the source of the 16 T cell receptor beta chains below, sequenced in a study of T cells after yellow fever vaccination. TCRdb analysed the 5' RACE reads with MiXCR anew, one entry per CDR3 protein. The sample yields about 580,000 distinct CDR3 sequences, 17% seen once. Source: PBMCs, taken 5 to 6 days after the first yellow fever vaccination. The receptors stem from a young man who received the YFV17D yellow fever vaccine.

V usage is TRBV29-1 and J usage is TRBJ2-3; 11 bases match TRBD2. The CDR3 runs to 14 residues. With V trimmed by 4 bases and J by 5 bases, 5 bases remained unmatched. Per the germline V gene, CDR1 is SQVTM and CDR2 is ANQGSEA. CDR3 sequence: CSVGSGGAGDTQYF. The CDR3 nucleotides are TGCAGCGTTGGTAGCGGGGGGGCAGGAGATACGCAGTATTTT.

V is TRBV7-2 and J is TRBJ2-3; 9 nucleotides align to TRBD2. The germline V gene has CDR1 SGHTA and CDR2 FQGNSA. V lost 1 base to trimming and J lost 1 base; unmatched junction nucleotides: 6. The CDR3 loop spans 17 amino acids. CDR3 sequence reads: CASSLGFVAGGTDTQYF. CDR3 nucleotides: TGTGCCAGCAGCTTAGGGTTCGTAGCGGGGGGCACAGATACGCAGTATTTT.

CDR3 amino acids: CASSRDGNNQPQHF. CDR3 DNA sequence: TGCGCCAGCAGCCGGGACGGGAACAATCAGCCCCAGCATTTT. V and J are TRBV5-1 and TRBJ1-5; TRBD1 might be the D (5 bases). Germline values: CDR1 SGHRS, CDR2 YFSETQ. The CDR3 totals 14 residues. The V and J ends lost 4 bases and 3 bases respectively, with 11 bases between them.

J is TRBJ1-1 and V is TRBV10-3, with TRBD1 as a possible D gene (6 bases). Trimming removed 6 bases at V and 2 bases at J, with 13 bases between. Germline CDR1 ENHRY, CDR2 SYGVKD. The CDR3 spans 14 residues. The CDR3 protein is CAIRARDKNTEAFF. CDR3 DNA sequence: TGTGCCATCAGGGCCCGGGACAAAAACACTGAAGCTTTCTTT.

V and J are TRBV11-2 and TRBJ2-1; 9 bases are shared with TRBD2. The CDR3 runs 18 residues. The J segment lost 5 bases and the V segment lost 5 bases, leaving 16 bases of the junction unmatched. Germline CDR1 reads SGHAT; CDR2 reads FQNNGV. CDR3 residues: CASSTAQFLRGGNNEQFF. The CDR3 DNA reads TGTGCCAGCAGCACCGCCCAGTTTTTGCGGGGGGGGAACAATGAGCAGTTCTTC.

This clonotype came up a few times. The CDR3 sequence: CASGRSPVAYEQYF. In DNA form, the CDR3 reads TGTGCCAGCGGTAGGTCCCCGGTGGCCTACGAGCAGTACTTC. This chain connects TRBV2 to TRBJ2-7; D unclear. Trimming removed 8 bases from V and 2 bases from J, with 16 bases in between. Per the germline V gene, CDR1 is SNHLY and CDR2 is FYNNEI. This CDR3 contains 14 residues.

The gene calls are TRBV9 and TRBJ2-1, with TRBD1 identical over 10 bases. Germline lookup yields CDR1 SGDLS and CDR2 YYNGEE. This CDR3 is 15 amino acids long. V lost 0 bases, J lost 9 bases, and 6 bases stayed unmatched. CDR3 region: CASSVGGTGDTEQFF. CDR3 DNA: TGTGCCAGCAGCGTAGGTGGGACAGGGGACACTGAGCAGTTCTTC.

The chain joins TRBV7-3 to TRBJ1-2; D unresolved. Germline lookup yields CDR1 SGHTA and CDR2 FQGTGA. CDR3 length: 13 amino acids. The V and J ends lost 5 bases and 8 bases respectively, with 15 bases between them. The CDR3: CASSPAVGRGYTF. CDR3 nucleotides: TGTGCCAGCAGCCCCGCAGTCGGACGCGGCTACACCTTC.

This chain joins TRBV2 and TRBJ2-2, with D tentatively TRBD2 (5 bases). The CDR3 has 13 amino acids. The V end lost 8 bases, the J end lost 5 bases, and 12 bases lay between the germline ends. Germline loops: CDR1 SNHLY, CDR2 FYNNEI. The CDR3 region is CASRRGWTGELFF. For the CDR3, the DNA is TGTGCCAGCCGTCGAGGGTGGACCGGGGAGCTGTTTTTT.

The chain links TRBV7-3 to TRBJ2-2, with 10 positions matching TRBD2. Germline CDR1 and CDR2: SGHTA and FQGTGA. The CDR3 is made up of 18 amino acids. Germline trimming cut 5 bases from V and 5 bases from J; bases unmatched to any gene: 14. This CDR3 is CASSTTGTSEALTGELFF. The CDR3 DNA reads TGTGCCAGCAGCACTACCGGGACTAGCGAGGCCCTTACCGGGGAGCTGTTTTTT.

The J gene is TRBJ1-2, the V gene TRBV19, with unresolved D. Germline CDR1 reads LNHDA; CDR2 reads SQIVND (reference sequence). V gave up 3 bases and J gave up 6 bases, with 14 bases separating them. The CDR3 has 14 residues. The CDR3 bases are TGTGCCAGTAGTATTATCAGGCAGGTTGATGGCTACACCTTC. Translating gives CASSIIRQVDGYTF.

This clonotype has at least ten counts. J is TRBJ2-1 and V is TRBV4-3; the D is unclear. Germline V lookup: CDR1 LGHNA, CDR2 YSLEER. The CDR3 sequence is 15 residues long. Trimming removed 0 bases at V and 0 bases at J, with 6 bases between. The CDR3 nucleotides read TGCGCCAGCAGCCAAGATAAGGGCTCCTACAATGAGCAGTTCTTC. Its translation is CASSQDKGSYNEQFF.

This sequence joins TRBV7-3 and TRBJ2-7; maybe TRBD1 (7 bases). Germline V gene sequence: CDR1 SGHTA, CDR2 FQGTGA. Trimming took off 3 bases at V and 6 bases at J, with 21 bases between the two ends. The length of the CDR3 is 16 residues. CDR3: CASSLFAGLTGSEQYF. In DNA, the CDR3 is TGTGCCAGCAGCTTGTTTGCGGGGCTGACAGGGAGCGAGCAGTACTTC.

This rearrangement joins TRBV6-2 or TRBV6-3 to TRBJ1-1, with 7 bases identical to TRBD1. The trim removed 2 bases at V and 5 bases at J, leaving 8 bases unmatched. The V gene's germline CDR1 is MNHEY and CDR2 SVGEGT. CDR3 length: 15 amino acids. The CDR3 loop reads CASSYKGAGWTEAFF. The CDR3 coding sequence is TGTGCCAGCAGTTACAAGGGGGCTGGTTGGACTGAAGCTTTCTTT.

This clonotype was seen more than once but under ten times. The V call is TRBV5-1, the J call TRBJ2-1; the D gene could be TRBD1 or TRBD2 (5 bases each). Trimming took 1 base from V and 8 from J, leaving 22 bases between them. This CDR3 is 17 amino acids long. In germline, CDR1 is SGHRS, CDR2 YFSETQ. This chain's CDR3 is CASSLRTGGLAGHEQFF. The CDR3 DNA follows: TGCGCCAGCAGCTTGAGGACTGGGGGTTTGGCTGGTCATGAGCAGTTCTTC.

This clonotype was counted between two and nine times. The chain employs TRBV18 and TRBJ2-5, with 7 bases that match TRBD1. Trimming cost V 2 bases and J 2 bases; bases outside gene matches: 8. Germline CDR1 is KGHSH and CDR2 is LQKENI. This CDR3 is 16 amino acids long. CDR3 sequence: CASSPTRWTGQETQYF. CDR3 sequence (DNA): TGTGCCAGCTCACCAACACGATGGACAGGTCAAGAGACCCAGTACTTC.